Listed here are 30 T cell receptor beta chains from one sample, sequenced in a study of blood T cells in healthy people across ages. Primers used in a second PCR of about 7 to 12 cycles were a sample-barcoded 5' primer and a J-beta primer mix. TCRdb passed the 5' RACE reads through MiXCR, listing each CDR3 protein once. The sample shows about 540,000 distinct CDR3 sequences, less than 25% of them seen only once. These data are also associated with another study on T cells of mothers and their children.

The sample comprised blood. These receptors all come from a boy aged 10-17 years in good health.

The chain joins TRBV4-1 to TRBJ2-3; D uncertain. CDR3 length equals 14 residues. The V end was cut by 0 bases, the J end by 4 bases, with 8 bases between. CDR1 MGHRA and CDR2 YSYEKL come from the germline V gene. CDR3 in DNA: TGCGCCAGCAGCCAAGAGCCCCAGTCAGATACGCAGTATTTT. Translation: CASSQEPQSDTQYF.

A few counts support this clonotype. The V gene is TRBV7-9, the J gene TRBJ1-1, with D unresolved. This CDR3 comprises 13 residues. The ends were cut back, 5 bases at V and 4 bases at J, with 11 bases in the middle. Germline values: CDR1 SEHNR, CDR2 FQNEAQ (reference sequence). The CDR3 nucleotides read TGTGCCAGCAGCGAAACTGGGATCACTGAAGCTTTCTTT. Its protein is CASSETGITEAFF.

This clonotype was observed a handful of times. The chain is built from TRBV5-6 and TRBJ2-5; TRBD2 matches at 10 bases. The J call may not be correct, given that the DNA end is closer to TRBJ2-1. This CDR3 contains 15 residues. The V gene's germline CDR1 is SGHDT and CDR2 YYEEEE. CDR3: CASSFTSGAYNEQFF. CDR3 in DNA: TGTGCCAGCAGCTTCACTAGCGGGGCATACAATGAGCAGTTCTTC.

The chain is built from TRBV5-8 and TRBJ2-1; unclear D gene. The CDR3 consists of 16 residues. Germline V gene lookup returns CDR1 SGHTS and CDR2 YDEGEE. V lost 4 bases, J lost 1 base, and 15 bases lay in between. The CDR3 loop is CASSPIPPRSYNEQFF. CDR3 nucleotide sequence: TGTGCCAGCAGCCCGATCCCTCCTAGGTCCTACAATGAGCAGTTCTTC.

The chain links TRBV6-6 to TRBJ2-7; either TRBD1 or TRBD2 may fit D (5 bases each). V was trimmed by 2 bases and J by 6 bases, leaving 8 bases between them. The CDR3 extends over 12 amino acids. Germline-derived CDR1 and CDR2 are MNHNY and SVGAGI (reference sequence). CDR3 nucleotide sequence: TGTGCCAGCAGTTACGAGGGGACCGAGCAGTACTTC. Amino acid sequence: CASSYEGTEQYF.

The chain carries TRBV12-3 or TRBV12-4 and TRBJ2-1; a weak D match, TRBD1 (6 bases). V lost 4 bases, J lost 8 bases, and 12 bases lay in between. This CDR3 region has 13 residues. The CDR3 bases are TGTGCCAGCAGTTCGCCAGGGGCCCATGAGCAGTTCTTC. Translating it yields CASSSPGAHEQFF.

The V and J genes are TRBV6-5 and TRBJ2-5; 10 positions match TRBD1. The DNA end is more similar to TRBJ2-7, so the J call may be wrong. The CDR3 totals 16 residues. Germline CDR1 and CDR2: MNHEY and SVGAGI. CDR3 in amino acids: CASSYSGTGEVYEQYF. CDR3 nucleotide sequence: TGTGCCAGCAGTTACTCCGGGACAGGGGAAGTCTACGAGCAGTACTTC.

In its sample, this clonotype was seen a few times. In DNA form, the CDR3 reads TGCAGCGTTGAAGAGGAGGACAGGGCCTATGGCTACACCTTC. This gives the protein CSVEEEDRAYGYTF. The chain has TRBV29-1 and TRBJ1-2; 8 nucleotides align to TRBD1. The trim removed 0 bases at V and 4 bases at J, leaving 4 bases unmatched. The CDR3 has 14 amino acids. Germline CDR1 reads SQVTM; CDR2 reads ANQGSEA.

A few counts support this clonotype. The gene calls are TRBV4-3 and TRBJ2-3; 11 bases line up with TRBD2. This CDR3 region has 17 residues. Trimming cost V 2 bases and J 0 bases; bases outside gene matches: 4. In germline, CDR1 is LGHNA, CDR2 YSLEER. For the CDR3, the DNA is TGCGCCAGCAGCCAATACCGGACTAGCGGGAGCACAGATACGCAGTATTTT. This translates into CASSQYRTSGSTDTQYF.

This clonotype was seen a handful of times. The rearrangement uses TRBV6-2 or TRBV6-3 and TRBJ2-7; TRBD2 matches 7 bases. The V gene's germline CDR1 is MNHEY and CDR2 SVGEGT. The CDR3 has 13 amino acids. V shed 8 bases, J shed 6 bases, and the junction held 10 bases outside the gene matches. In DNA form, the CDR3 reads TGTGCCAGCGGTGAGATTAGCGGGCGCGAGCAGTACTTC. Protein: CASGEISGREQYF.

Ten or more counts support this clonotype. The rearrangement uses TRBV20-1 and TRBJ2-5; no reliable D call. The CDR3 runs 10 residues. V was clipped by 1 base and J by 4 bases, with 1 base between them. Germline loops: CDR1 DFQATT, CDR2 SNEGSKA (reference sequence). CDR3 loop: CSARGETQYF. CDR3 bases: TGCAGTGCTAGAGGAGAGACCCAGTACTTC.

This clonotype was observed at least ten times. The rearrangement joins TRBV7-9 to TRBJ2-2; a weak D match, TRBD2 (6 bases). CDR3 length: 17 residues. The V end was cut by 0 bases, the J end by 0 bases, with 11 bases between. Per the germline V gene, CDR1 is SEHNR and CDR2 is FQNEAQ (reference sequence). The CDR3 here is CASSLAGLASNTGELFF. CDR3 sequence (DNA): TGTGCCAGCAGCTTAGCTGGGCTAGCGTCGAACACCGGGGAGCTGTTTTTT.

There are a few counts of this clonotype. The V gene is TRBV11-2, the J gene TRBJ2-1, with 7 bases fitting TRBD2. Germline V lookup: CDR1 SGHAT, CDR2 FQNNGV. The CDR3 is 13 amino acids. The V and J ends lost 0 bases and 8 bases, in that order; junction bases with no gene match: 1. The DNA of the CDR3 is TGTGCCAGCAGCTTAGAGCGGGAGTATGAGCAGTTCTTC. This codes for CASSLEREYEQFF. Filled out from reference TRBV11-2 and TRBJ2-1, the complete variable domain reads EAGVAQSPRYKIIEKRQSVAFWCNPISGHATLYWYQQILGQGPKLLIQFQNNGVVDDSQLPKDRFSAERLKGVDSTLKIQPAKLEDSAVYLCASSLEREYEQFFGPGTRLTVL.

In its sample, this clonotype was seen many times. The CDR3 DNA reads as TGTGCCAGCTCACCACCTTTCGAGGGGGAAGAGACCCAGTACTTC. Its translation is CASSPPFEGEETQYF. The gene calls are TRBV18 and TRBJ2-5; D perhaps matches TRBD1 (6 bases). The ends were cut back, 0 bases at V and 3 bases at J, with 11 bases in the middle. Germline V gene sequence: CDR1 KGHSH, CDR2 LQKENI. The CDR3 is made up of 15 amino acids.

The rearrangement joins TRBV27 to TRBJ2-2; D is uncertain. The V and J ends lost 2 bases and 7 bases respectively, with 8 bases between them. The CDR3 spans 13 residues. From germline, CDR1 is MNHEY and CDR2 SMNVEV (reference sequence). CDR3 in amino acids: CASSLDGFGELFF. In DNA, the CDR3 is TGTGCCAGCAGTTTAGACGGGTTCGGGGAGCTGTTTTTT.

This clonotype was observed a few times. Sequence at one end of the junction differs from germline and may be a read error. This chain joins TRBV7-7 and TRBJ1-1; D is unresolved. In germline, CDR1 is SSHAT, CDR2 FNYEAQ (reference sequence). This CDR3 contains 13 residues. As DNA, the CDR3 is TGTGCTAGCAGCCCCTTGGACCCCACTGAAGCTTTCTTT. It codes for CASSPLDPTEAFF.

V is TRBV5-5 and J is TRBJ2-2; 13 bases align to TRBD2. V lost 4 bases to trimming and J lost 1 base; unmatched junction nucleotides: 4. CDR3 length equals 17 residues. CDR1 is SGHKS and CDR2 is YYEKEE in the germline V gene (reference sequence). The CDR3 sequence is CASSPWTSGGNTGELFF. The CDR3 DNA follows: TGTGCCAGCAGCCCTTGGACTAGCGGGGGGAACACCGGGGAGCTGTTTTTT.

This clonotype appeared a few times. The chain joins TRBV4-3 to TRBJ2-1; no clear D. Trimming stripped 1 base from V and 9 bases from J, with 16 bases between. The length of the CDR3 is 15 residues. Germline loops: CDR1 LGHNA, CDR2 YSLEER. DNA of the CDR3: TGCGCCAGCAGCCAAGCGCCGAACGGTGTCGGTGAGCAGTTCTTC. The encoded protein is CASSQAPNGVGEQFF.

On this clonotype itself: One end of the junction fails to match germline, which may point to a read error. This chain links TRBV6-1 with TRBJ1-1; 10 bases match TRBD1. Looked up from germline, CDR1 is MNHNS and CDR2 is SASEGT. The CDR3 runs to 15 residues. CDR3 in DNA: TGTACCAGCAGTACGGGACAGGGGTTTTTGACTGAAGCTTTCTTT. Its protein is CTSSTGQGFLTEAFF.

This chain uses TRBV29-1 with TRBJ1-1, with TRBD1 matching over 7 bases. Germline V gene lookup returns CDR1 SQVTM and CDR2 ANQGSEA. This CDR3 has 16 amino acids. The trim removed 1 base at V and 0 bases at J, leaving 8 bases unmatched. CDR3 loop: CSVEGVRGDLNTEAFF. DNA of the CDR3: TGCAGCGTTGAAGGGGTCAGGGGGGACTTGAACACTGAAGCTTTCTTT.

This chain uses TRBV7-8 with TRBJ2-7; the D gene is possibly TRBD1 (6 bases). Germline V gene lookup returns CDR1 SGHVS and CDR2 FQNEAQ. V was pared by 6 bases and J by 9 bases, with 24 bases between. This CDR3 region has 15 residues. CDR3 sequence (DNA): TGTGCCAGCAGGGATGTCAGGGGTAGGCCGGCTGTGCAGTACTTC. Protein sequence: CASRDVRGRPAVQYF. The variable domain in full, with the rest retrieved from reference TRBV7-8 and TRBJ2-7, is GAGVSQSPRYKVAKRGQDVALRCDPISGHVSLFWYQQALGQGPEFLTYFQNEAQLDKSGLPSDRFFAERPEGSVSTLKIQRTQQEDSAVYLCASRDVRGRPAVQYFGPGTRLTVT.

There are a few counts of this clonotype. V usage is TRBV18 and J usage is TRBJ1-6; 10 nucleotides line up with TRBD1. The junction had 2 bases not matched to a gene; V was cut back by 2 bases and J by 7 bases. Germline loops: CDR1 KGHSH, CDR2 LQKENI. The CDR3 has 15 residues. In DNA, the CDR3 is TGTGCCAGCTCACCAGACAGGGGGCCGAATTCACCCCTCCACTTT. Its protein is CASSPDRGPNSPLHF.

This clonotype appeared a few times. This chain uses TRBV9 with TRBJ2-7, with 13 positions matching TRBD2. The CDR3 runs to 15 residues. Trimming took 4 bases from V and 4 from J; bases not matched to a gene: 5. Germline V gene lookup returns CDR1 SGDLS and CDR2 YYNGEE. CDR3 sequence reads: CASSTGTSGIYEQYF. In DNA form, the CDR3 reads TGTGCCAGCAGCACCGGGACTAGCGGGATATACGAGCAGTACTTC.

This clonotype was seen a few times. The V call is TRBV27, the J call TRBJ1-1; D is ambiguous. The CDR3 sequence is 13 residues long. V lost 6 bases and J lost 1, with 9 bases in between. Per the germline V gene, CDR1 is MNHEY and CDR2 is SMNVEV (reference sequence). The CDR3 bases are TGTGCCAGCAGGGGCAGTTCGAACACTGAAGCTTTCTTT. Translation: CASRGSSNTEAFF.

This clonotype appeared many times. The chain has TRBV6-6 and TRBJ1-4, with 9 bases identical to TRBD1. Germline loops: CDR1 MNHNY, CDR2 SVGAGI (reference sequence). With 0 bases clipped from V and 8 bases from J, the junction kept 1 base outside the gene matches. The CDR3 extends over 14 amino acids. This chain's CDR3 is CASSYSGQGEKLFF. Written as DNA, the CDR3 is TGTGCCAGCAGTTACTCCGGACAGGGGGAAAAACTGTTTTTT.

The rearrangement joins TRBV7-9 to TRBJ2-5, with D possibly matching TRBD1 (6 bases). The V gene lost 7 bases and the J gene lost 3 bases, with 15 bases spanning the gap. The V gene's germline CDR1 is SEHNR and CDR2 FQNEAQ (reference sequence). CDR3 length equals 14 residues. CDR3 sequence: CASKPRGREETQYF. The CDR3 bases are TGTGCCAGCAAACCCAGGGGACGGGAAGAGACCCAGTACTTC.

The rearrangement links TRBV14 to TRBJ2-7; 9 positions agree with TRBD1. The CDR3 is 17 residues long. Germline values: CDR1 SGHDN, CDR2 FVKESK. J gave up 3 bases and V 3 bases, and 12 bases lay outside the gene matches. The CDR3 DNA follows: TGTGCCAGCAGCCAGAAGGCCGGGACAGGGTTCAACTACGAGCAGTACTTC. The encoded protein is CASSQKAGTGFNYEQYF.

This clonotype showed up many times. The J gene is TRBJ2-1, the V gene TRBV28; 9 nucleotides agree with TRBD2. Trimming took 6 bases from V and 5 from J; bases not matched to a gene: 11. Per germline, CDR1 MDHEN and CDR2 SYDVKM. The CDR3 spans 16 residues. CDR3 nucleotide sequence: TGTGCCAGCAGCCATAGCGGCGGGGGGGGCGACAATGAGCAGTTCTTC. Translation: CASSHSGGGGDNEQFF.

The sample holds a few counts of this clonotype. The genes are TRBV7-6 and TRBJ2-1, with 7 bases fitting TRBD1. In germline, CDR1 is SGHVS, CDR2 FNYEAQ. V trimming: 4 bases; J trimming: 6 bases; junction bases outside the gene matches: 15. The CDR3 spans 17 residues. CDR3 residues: CASSSETGVGGRNEQFF. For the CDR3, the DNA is TGTGCCAGCAGCTCAGAAACAGGGGTCGGCGGGCGCAATGAGCAGTTCTTC.

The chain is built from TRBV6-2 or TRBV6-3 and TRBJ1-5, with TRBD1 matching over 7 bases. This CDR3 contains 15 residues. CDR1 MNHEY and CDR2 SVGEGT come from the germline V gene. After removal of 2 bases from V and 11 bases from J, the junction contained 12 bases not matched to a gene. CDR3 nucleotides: TGTGCCAGCAGTTACACCGGGACAGACTATGTGACCCAGCATTTT. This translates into CASSYTGTDYVTQHF.